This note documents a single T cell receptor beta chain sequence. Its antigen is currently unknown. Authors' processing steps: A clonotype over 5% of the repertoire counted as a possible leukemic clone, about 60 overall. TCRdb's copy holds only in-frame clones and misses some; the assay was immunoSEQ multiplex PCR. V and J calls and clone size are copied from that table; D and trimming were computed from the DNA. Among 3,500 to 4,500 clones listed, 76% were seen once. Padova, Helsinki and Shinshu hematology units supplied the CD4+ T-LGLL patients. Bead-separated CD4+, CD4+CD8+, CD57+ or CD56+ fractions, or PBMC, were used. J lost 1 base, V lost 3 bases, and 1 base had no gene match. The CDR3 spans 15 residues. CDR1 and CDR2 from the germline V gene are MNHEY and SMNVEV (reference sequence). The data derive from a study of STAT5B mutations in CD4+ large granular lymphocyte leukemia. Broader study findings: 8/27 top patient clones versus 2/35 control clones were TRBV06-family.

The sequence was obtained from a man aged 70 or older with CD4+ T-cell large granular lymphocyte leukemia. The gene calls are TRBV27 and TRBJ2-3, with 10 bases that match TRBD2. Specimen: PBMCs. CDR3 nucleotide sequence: TGTGCCAGCAGTTTCGGGACTAGCGGCACAGATACGCAGTATTTT. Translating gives CASSFGTSGTDTQYF.